This entry lists 24 T cell receptor beta chains sequenced from one sample in a study of shared T cell receptors in the human thymus. Produced via immunoSEQ multiplex PCR; TCRdb's table is partial and in-frame only. Of some 720,000 clones in the sample, around 89% are singletons; the top ten hold 0.008% to 0.011%. This sample was also put to use in a study of human thymus T cells.

Material: thymocytes. These receptors were taken from a boy in the first two years of life with a congenital heart defect.

The rearrangement links TRBV29-1 to TRBJ1-2; maybe TRBD1 (6 bases). V lost 3 bases and J 4 bases, leaving 9 bases between the germline ends. Per germline, CDR1 SQVTM and CDR2 ANQGSEA. The CDR3 is made up of 12 amino acids. CDR3 nucleotides: TGCAGCGTTGAGCGGACAGCCTATGGCTACACCTTC. Its protein product is CSVERTAYGYTF.

V gene TRBV6-6 combines with J gene TRBJ2-1, with a tentative D call TRBD2 (5 bases). The CDR3 consists of 15 residues. Germline V gene sequence: CDR1 MNHNY, CDR2 SVGAGI (reference sequence). V was cut by 0 bases and J by 4 bases, with 10 bases left in between. Here the CDR3 reads CASSYSPRGYNEQFF. CDR3 DNA sequence: TGTGCCAGCAGTTACTCGCCCAGAGGGTACAATGAGCAGTTCTTC.

This sequence joins TRBV10-1 and TRBJ2-1; 11 nucleotides align to TRBD2. CDR3 length equals 16 residues. With 3 bases clipped from V and 2 bases from J, the junction kept 3 bases outside the gene matches. Germline V gives CDR1 WNHNN, CDR2 SYGVQD (reference sequence). CDR3 in DNA: TGCGCCAGCAGTGAACTAGCGGGAGCGGCCTACAATGAGCAGTTCTTC. Protein: CASSELAGAAYNEQFF.

V gene TRBV9 combines with J gene TRBJ2-1; tentative D call: TRBD2 (6 bases). Germline CDR1 is SGDLS and CDR2 is YYNGEE. CDR3 length: 17 amino acids. Trimming shortened V by 0 bases and J by 5 bases, and 18 bases separated the two germline ends. In DNA, the CDR3 is TGTGCCAGCAGCGTAGGGGGACTTGCGGGACCGAACAATGAGCAGTTCTTC. This codes for CASSVGGLAGPNNEQFF.

CDR3 coding DNA: TGTGCCAGCAGTTTTTCCGGGACAAACTGGGGTCGAGGCAAAAACATTCAGTACTTC. This codes for CASSFSGTNWGRGKNIQYF. The chain links TRBV28 to TRBJ2-4; tentatively, D is TRBD1 (6 bases). V shed 3 bases and J shed 3 bases, with 24 bases lying between them. CDR3 length: 19 residues. CDR1 and CDR2 (germline): MDHEN, SYDVKM.

This clone appeared a single time. V gene TRBV4-3 combines with J gene TRBJ2-1, with 11 positions matching TRBD2. CDR1 LGHNA and CDR2 YSLEER come from the germline V gene. With 0 bases clipped from V and 2 bases from J, the junction kept 6 bases outside the gene matches. This CDR3 contains 18 residues. CDR3 loop: CASSQEGPGLAAYNEQFF. CDR3 coding DNA: TGCGCCAGCAGCCAAGAAGGCCCGGGACTAGCGGCCTACAATGAGCAGTTCTTC.

This rearrangement joins TRBV19 to TRBJ2-3; 9 nucleotides line up with TRBD2. Germline V CDR1 and CDR2: LNHDA, SQIVND (reference sequence). The CDR3 consists of 15 residues. The J segment lost 2 bases and the V segment lost 5 bases, leaving 5 bases of the junction unmatched. CDR3 nucleotides: TGTGCCAGTAGTTTGGAGCGGGAGGACACAGATACGCAGTATTTT. It encodes CASSLEREDTDTQYF. Full variable domain (missing parts from reference TRBV19 and TRBJ2-3): DGGITQSPKYLFRKEGQNVTLSCEQNLNHDAMYWYRQDPGQGLRLIYYSQIVNDFQKGDIAEGYSVSREKKESFPLTVTSAQKNPTAFYLCASSLEREDTDTQYFGPGTRLTVL.

The chain links TRBV19 to TRBJ2-7, with D perhaps matching TRBD1 (5 bases). This CDR3 is built from 14 residues. CDR1 LNHDA and CDR2 SQIVND come from the germline V gene (reference sequence). Trimming removed 5 bases from V and 5 bases from J, with 16 bases in between. The CDR3 DNA is TGTGCCAGTAGTTCAGGCAGGGTGGGGAACGAGCAGTACTTC. It translates to CASSSGRVGNEQYF.

CDR3 DNA sequence: TGCGCCAGCAGCTTGGAAAAGAGCTCCTACGAGCAGTACTTC. This gives the protein CASSLEKSSYEQYF. The chain links TRBV5-1 to TRBJ2-7; D unresolved. The CDR3 has 14 amino acids. V was pared by 0 bases and J by 0 bases, with 7 bases between. In germline, CDR1 is SGHRS, CDR2 YFSETQ.

This chain joins TRBV14 and TRBJ1-2; a weak D match, TRBD1 (6 bases). The germline V gene has CDR1 SGHDN and CDR2 FVKESK. The V and J ends lost 5 bases and 8 bases respectively, with 18 bases between them. The CDR3 is 14 residues long. The DNA for the CDR3 is TGTGCCAGCAGCGCCGAAGGCACAGGGAAGGGCTACACCTTC. It is translated as CASSAEGTGKGYTF.

This clone came up a few times. The chain uses TRBV5-3 and TRBJ1-4, with 10 bases that match TRBD1. TRBV5-3 is treated as an ORF (open reading frame) with a function not yet certain. Trimming at V came to 2 bases and at J to 0 bases, leaving 7 bases not matched to a gene. The CDR3 sequence is 18 residues long. As DNA, the CDR3 is TGTGCCAGAAGCTTCGGACAGGGGGAGTTGGCAACTAATGAAAAACTGTTTTTT. This sequence encodes CARSFGQGELATNEKLFF.

The chain carries TRBV11-2 and TRBJ1-2, with unresolved D. Germline CDR1 is SGHAT and CDR2 is FQNNGV. The CDR3 has 15 amino acids. The V end was cut by 5 bases, the J end by 3 bases, with 16 bases between. For the CDR3, the DNA is TGTGCCAGCAGCCACAATTCGGGGAGAGACTATGGCTACACCTTC. Its protein is CASSHNSGRDYGYTF.

Here the CDR3 reads CSVEDRLYGYTF. The CDR3 bases are TGCAGCGTCGAGGACAGGCTCTATGGCTACACCTTC. The V and J genes are TRBV29-1 and TRBJ1-2; TRBD1 matches 7 bases. The ends lost 6 bases at V and 4 bases at J; junction bases unmatched: 5. CDR3 length: 12 amino acids. Germline CDR1 is SQVTM and CDR2 is ANQGSEA.

The chain's CDR3 is CASSQDRGDAYEQYF. CDR3 nucleotides: TGCGCCAGCAGCCAAGATCGGGGGGACGCCTACGAGCAGTACTTC. The genes are TRBV4-3 and TRBJ2-7; 7 bases align to TRBD2. J gave up 2 bases and V 0 bases, and 4 bases lay outside the gene matches. The V gene's germline CDR1 is LGHNA and CDR2 YSLEER. This CDR3 comprises 15 residues.

This chain joins TRBV5-8 and TRBJ2-1; 9 nucleotides agree with TRBD2. J lost 7 bases, V lost 0 bases, and 5 bases had no gene match. The CDR3 is 15 residues long. Per the germline V gene, CDR1 is SGHTS and CDR2 is YDEGEE. In nucleotides, the CDR3 is TGTGCCAGCAGCTTGGTAGCGGGAGTAAGGAATGAGCAGTTCTTC. Encoded protein: CASSLVAGVRNEQFF.

The chain carries TRBV18 and TRBJ2-7; weak D call: TRBD1 (6 bases). Germline V lookup: CDR1 KGHSH, CDR2 LQKENI. CDR3 length: 13 amino acids. V lost 2 bases, J lost 4 bases, and 9 bases lay in between. CDR3 sequence (DNA): TGTGCCAGCTCACCAAGGACAGCTTACGAGCAGTACTTC. Its translation is CASSPRTAYEQYF.

This chain uses TRBV30 with TRBJ1-5; the D gene is possibly TRBD1 (6 bases). Trimming stripped 5 bases from V and 6 bases from J, with 17 bases between. This CDR3 has 14 residues. CDR1 is GTSNPN, CDR2 SVGIG, per germline (reference sequence). In nucleotides, the CDR3 is TGTGCCTGGGGCCCAAGCGGCAGGGGTCAGCCCCAGCATTTT. Translating gives CAWGPSGRGQPQHF.

This clone was seen only a few times. This chain joins TRBV4-3 and TRBJ2-7; 7 bases align to TRBD2. This CDR3 comprises 16 residues. V shed 1 base and J 2 bases; nucleotides not matched to a gene: 8. CDR1 LGHNA and CDR2 YSLEER come from the germline V gene. The CDR3 here is CASSQGGAGAPYEQYF. The CDR3 DNA is TGCGCCAGCAGCCAAGGCGGCGCGGGAGCCCCCTACGAGCAGTACTTC.

The chain recombines TRBV7-2 with TRBJ2-7; 7 nucleotides agree with TRBD2. J was trimmed by 6 bases and V by 0 bases; bases with no gene match: 5. Germline V lookup: CDR1 SGHTA, CDR2 FQGNSA. The CDR3 spans 14 residues. The chain's CDR3 is CASSLAGGPSEQYF. The CDR3 DNA follows: TGTGCCAGCAGCTTAGCGGGAGGGCCCTCCGAGCAGTACTTC.

The V gene is TRBV27, the J gene TRBJ2-7, with no clear D. The CDR3 consists of 13 residues. Trimming cost V 6 bases and J 0 bases, with 9 bases left between them. Germline assignment: CDR1 MNHEY and CDR2 SMNVEV (reference sequence). As DNA, the CDR3 is TGTGCCAGCAGGCCACAGAGCTCCTACGAGCAGTACTTC. Encoded protein: CASRPQSSYEQYF.

The chain carries TRBV14 and TRBJ2-7, with TRBD2 matching 12 bases. Trimming took 6 bases from V and 1 from J; bases not matched to a gene: 4. There are 15 residues in the CDR3. The germline CDR1 and CDR2 sequences are SGHDN and FVKESK. This CDR3 reads CASSPTSGRSYEQYF. Here the CDR3 DNA reads TGTGCCAGCAGTCCGACTAGCGGGAGATCCTACGAGCAGTACTTC.

The CDR3 is CSVEGGGSYGYTF. CDR3 coding DNA: TGCAGCGTTGAAGGGGGGGGCTCCTATGGCTACACCTTC. The rearrangement uses TRBV29-1 and TRBJ1-2, with D tentatively TRBD1 (6 bases). Trimming took off 1 base at V and 4 bases at J, with 10 bases between the two ends. The CDR3 is 13 amino acids. Germline CDR1 SQVTM, CDR2 ANQGSEA. Full variable domain (remainder filled in from reference TRBV29-1 and TRBJ1-2): SAVISQKPSRDICQRGTSLTIQCQVDSQVTMMFWYRQQPGQSLTLIATANQGSEATYESGFVIDKFPISRPNLTFSTLTVSNMSPEDSSIYLCSVEGGGSYGYTFGSGTRLTVV.

The chain links TRBV7-2 to TRBJ2-7, with 14 positions matching TRBD2. The CDR3 runs 15 residues. The V gene end was trimmed by 5 bases and the J gene end by 12 bases; junction bases not matched to a gene: 12. The germline V gene encodes CDR1 SGHTA and CDR2 FQGNSA. This chain's CDR3 is CASSLGLAGVNVPYF. DNA of the CDR3: TGTGCCAGCAGCCTGGGACTAGCGGGAGTTAACGTACCGTACTTC.

The chain uses TRBV2 and TRBJ1-2; D is possibly TRBD1 (6 bases). The germline CDR1 and CDR2 sequences are SNHLY and FYNNEI. Trimming cost V 6 bases and J 2 bases, with 7 bases left between them. The CDR3 contains 12 residues. The CDR3 coding sequence is TGTGCCAGCAGCGACAGGAACTATGGCTACACCTTC. Amino acids: CASSDRNYGYTF.